This paragraph covers one T cell receptor (beta chain) sequence. The entry originates in a study of cytomegalovirus exposure and HLA in healthy donors. This PCR relied on a set of 60 Vbeta primers and 13 Jbeta primers. Sequencing used immunoSEQ multiplex PCR; TCRdb keeps in-frame clones, though not all of them. The table has about 170,000 clones, under 75% seen once; the top ten hold about 7%. Looked up from germline, CDR1 is PRHDT and CDR2 is FYEKMQ (reference sequence). V lost 5 bases and J lost 10; bases outside the gene matches: 16. This CDR3 is built from 16 residues. The specimen was PBMCs. The rearrangement uses TRBV13 and TRBJ1-4; 7 nucleotides align to TRBD1. This clonotype originated in a man between 35 and 55 years old in good health and CMV-seropositive. The CDR3 region has the DNA TGTGCCAGCAGCGCCGGACGACAGGGCGTATTAGGAAAACTGTTTTTT. This sequence encodes CASSAGRQGVLGKLFF. The complete variable domain, with remaining parts taken from reference TRBV13 and TRBJ1-4, reads AAGVIQSPRHLIKEKRETATLKCYPIPRHDTVYWYQQGPGQDPQFLISFYEKMQSDKGSIPDRFSAQQFSDYHSELNMSSLELGDSALYFCASSAGRQGVLGKLFFGSGTQLSVL.